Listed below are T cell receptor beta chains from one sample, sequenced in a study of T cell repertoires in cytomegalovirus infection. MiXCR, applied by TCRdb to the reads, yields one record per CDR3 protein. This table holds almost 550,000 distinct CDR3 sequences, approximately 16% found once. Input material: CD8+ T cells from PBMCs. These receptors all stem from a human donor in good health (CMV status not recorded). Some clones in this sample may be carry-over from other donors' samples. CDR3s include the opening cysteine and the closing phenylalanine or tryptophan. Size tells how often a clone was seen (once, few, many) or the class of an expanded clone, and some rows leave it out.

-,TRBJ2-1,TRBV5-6,CASNPGGGPSNEQFF
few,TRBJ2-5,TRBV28,CATLTGLETQYF
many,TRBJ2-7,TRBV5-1,CASSFAAGLAGTSYEQYF
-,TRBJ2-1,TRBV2,CASTQRGGRGDEQFF
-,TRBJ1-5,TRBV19,CASTAAGSNQPQHF
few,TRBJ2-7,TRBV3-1,CASSQEEARVPYEQYF
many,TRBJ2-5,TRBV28,CASTSLEYQETQYF
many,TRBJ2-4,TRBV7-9,CASSPPSGGLLKNIQYF
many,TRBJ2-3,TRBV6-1,CASSRGGADTQYF
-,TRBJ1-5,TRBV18,CASSPPSTGQTTPYSNQPQHF
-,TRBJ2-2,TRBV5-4,CASSLANRHPNTGELFF
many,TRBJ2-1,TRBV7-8,CASSRLAEGSYNEQFF
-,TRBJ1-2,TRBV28,CASLGDRGGLFGYGYTF
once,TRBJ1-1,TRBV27,CASTRAPNTEAFF
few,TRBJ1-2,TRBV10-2,CASLGTEPSMMYGYTF
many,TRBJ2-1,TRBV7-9,CASEGSLYNEQFF
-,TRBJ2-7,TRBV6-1,CASIGTKNSYEQYF